This T cell receptor (beta chain) was captured in a study of T cell responses to AZD1222 COVID-19 vaccine. At the level of the study: Pooling covered second doses at about 4 or about 12 weeks. Study outcomes and limitations: Researchers report vaccine-associated CD4 TCRs spanning spike, with dominance at 160-218 and 743-854.

With respect to this clone: Its antigen is unknown.

The germline V and J ends were trimmed by 10 bases and 2 bases, with 15 bases remaining between them. Germline V gene sequence: CDR1 ENHRY, CDR2 SYGVKD. The CDR3 length is 14 residues. The repertoire was sequenced with immunoSEQ multiplex PCR; TCRdb's copy has only in-frame clones and lacks some. The sample records 100,000 to 150,000 clones, roughly 86% being singletons. The chain recombines TRBV10-3 with TRBJ1-5; D is perhaps TRBD1 (6 bases). Sequenced material: peripheral blood, taken on day 0 of AZD1222 vaccination. The receptor was derived from an adult in good health. The CDR3 here is CATGLGGGNQPQHF. Here the CDR3 DNA reads TGTGCCACAGGATTAGGGGGGGGCAATCAGCCCCAGCATTTT.